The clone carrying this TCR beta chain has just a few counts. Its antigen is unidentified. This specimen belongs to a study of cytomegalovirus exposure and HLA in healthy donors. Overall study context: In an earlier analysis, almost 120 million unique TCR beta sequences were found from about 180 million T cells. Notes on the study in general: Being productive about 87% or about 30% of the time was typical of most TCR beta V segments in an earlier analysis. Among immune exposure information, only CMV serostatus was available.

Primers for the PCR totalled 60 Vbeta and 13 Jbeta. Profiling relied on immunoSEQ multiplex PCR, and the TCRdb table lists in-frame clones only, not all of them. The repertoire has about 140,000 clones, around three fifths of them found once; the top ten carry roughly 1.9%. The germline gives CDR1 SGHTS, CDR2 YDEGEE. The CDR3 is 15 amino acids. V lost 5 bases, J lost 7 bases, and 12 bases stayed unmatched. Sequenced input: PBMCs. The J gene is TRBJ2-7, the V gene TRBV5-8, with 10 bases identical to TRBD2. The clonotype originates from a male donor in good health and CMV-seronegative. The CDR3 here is CASSYHSGGPREQYF. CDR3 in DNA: TGTGCCAGCAGTTATCATAGCGGGGGGCCGAGAGAGCAGTACTTC.